This T cell receptor beta chain was captured by sequencing in a study of identifying expanded T cells in peripheral blood. Study observations and caveats: Over approximately two and four weeks, about 15 and 18 clones changed, versus roughly 1.1 between replicates. Across healthy donors, higher total template counts meant significantly greater roughly two-week count variance.

The CDR3 runs 18 residues. Germline CDR1 is SGHVS and CDR2 is FQNEAQ. J gave up 5 bases and V 5 bases, and 21 bases lay outside the gene matches. During the collection period, no donor immune events like infections were recorded. Here immunoSEQ multiplex PCR was the method, and the copy in TCRdb shows in-frame clones only, minus some. This sample has tens of thousands of clones, with approximately 90% found just once. With regard to this clone: As yet, its antigen is unknown.

This sequence originates from a person aged 18 to 70 in good health. V usage is TRBV7-8 and J usage is TRBJ2-7, with TRBD1 matching 7 bases. Source material: blood. The CDR3 DNA follows: TGTGCCAGCAGCCGCGATCGCCAGACAGGGTGGGTTTTGCACGAGCAGTACTTC. Translation: CASSRDRQTGWVLHEQYF.